These 29 T cell receptor beta chains share one sample of origin, sequenced in a study of response to subunit inactivated influenza vaccine. Each CDR3 protein is one row after TCRdb ran MiXCR on the RT-PCR reads. The sample holds 700,000 to 800,000 distinct CDR3 sequences, under 20% seen once. The sequencing here drew on PBMCs from blood, taken more than 4 days after vaccination. The receptors were sampled from a man over 45 who received an inactivated influenza vaccine.

This clonotype was counted only a few times. A much larger clonotype is one base distant, so this may be a read error. The rearrangement links TRBV9 to TRBJ2-5, with 8 positions matching TRBD1. This CDR3 is built from 14 residues. CDR1 is SGDLS, CDR2 YYNGEE, per germline. V gave up 4 bases and J gave up 5 bases; unmatched junction bases: 7. CDR3 DNA: TGTGCCAGCAGCCGCGCAGGGGGCGGGGAGACCCAGTACTTC. Translated, it gives CASSRAGGGETQYF.

This clonotype occurred a few times. The J gene is TRBJ2-5, the V gene TRBV7-2; 8 bases line up with TRBD1. V was clipped by 5 bases and J by 5 bases; unmatched bases: 4. In germline, CDR1 is SGHTA, CDR2 FQGNSA. CDR3 size: 13 residues. Written as DNA, the CDR3 is TGTGCCAGCAGCCAACAGGGGGAGGAGACCCAGTACTTC. This sequence encodes CASSQQGEETQYF.

This clonotype was seen more than once but under ten times. The rearrangement uses TRBV7-9 and TRBJ1-2; possibly TRBD1 for D (5 bases). Germline V CDR1 and CDR2: SEHNR, FQNEAQ (reference sequence). The CDR3 consists of 15 residues. V dropped 8 bases and J dropped 4 bases, with 20 bases sitting between them. This CDR3 reads CASSSLQEGLYGYTF. In DNA, the CDR3 is TGTGCCAGCTCAAGCTTACAGGAGGGCCTCTATGGCTACACCTTC.

This clonotype was observed a handful of times. The genes are TRBV10-3 and TRBJ2-3, with 8 bases lining up with TRBD2. Germline values: CDR1 ENHRY, CDR2 SYGVKD. Trimming removed 7 bases from V and 5 bases from J; junction bases left unmatched: 8. CDR3 size: 14 residues. The CDR3 sequence: CAIMASGYLDTQYF. The CDR3 nucleotides read TGTGCCATCATGGCTAGCGGGTACTTAGATACGCAGTATTTT.

This chain connects TRBV20-1 to TRBJ2-7; D may be TRBD2 (6 bases). Germline CDR1 is DFQATT and CDR2 is SNEGSKA (reference sequence). V lost 5 bases to trimming and J lost 0 bases, with 17 bases between them. CDR3 length equals 15 residues. The CDR3, as DNA: TGCAGTGCTCCCCAAAGACTAGGCGTCTCCTACGAGCAGTACTTC. It specifies CSAPQRLGVSYEQYF.

This chain joins TRBV20-1 and TRBJ2-3; 10 bases match TRBD1. Germline V gene sequence: CDR1 DFQATT, CDR2 SNEGSKA (reference sequence). There are 14 residues in the CDR3. Unmatched junction bases numbered 13, after V lost 6 bases and J lost 10 bases. The CDR3 nucleotides are TGCAGTGCAGAAGACAGGGGGCGCGGGAGGTCGCAGTATTTT. This encodes CSAEDRGRGRSQYF.

The V and J genes are TRBV20-1 and TRBJ2-1, with D possibly TRBD1 on 6 matching bases. Per the germline V gene, CDR1 is DFQATT and CDR2 is SNEGSKA (reference sequence). The CDR3 spans 15 residues. V lost 0 bases and J 4 bases, leaving 13 bases between the germline ends. The CDR3: CSARELLRGYNEQFF. The CDR3 DNA is TGCAGTGCTAGAGAGCTGCTAAGGGGGTACAATGAGCAGTTCTTC.

This chain connects TRBV7-9 to TRBJ2-5; D call uncertain. The V end was cut by 3 bases, the J end by 5 bases, with 13 bases between. The CDR3 spans 14 residues. CDR1 is SEHNR, CDR2 FQNEAQ, per germline (reference sequence). In nucleotides, the CDR3 is TGTGCCAGCAGCTTTGGGTTGGGTCAGGAGACCCAGTACTTC. It specifies CASSFGLGQETQYF. Filled out from reference TRBV7-9 and TRBJ2-5, the complete variable domain reads DTGVSQNPRHKITKRGQNVTFRCDPISEHNRLYWYRQTLGQGPEFLTYFQNEAQLEKSRLLSDRFSAERPKGSFSTLEIQRTEQGDSAMYLCASSFGLGQETQYFGPGTRLLVL.

The gene calls are TRBV4-3 and TRBJ2-7; 7 nucleotides match TRBD2. After removal of 1 base from V and 5 bases from J, the junction contained 8 bases not matched to a gene. Germline V gene sequence: CDR1 LGHNA, CDR2 YSLEER. There are 15 residues in the CDR3. The CDR3 DNA reads as TGCGCCAGCAGCCAAGGTGGGGGAGGGCCGGACGAGCAGTACTTC. Encoded protein: CASSQGGGGPDEQYF.

The CDR3 DNA follows: TGTGCCAGCAGCTTGCAGGCTGGTAACACTGAAGCTTTCTTT. Protein product: CASSLQAGNTEAFF. The chain is built from TRBV11-2 and TRBJ1-1; the D is unclear. The CDR3 sequence is 14 residues long. Germline lookup yields CDR1 SGHAT and CDR2 FQNNGV. V shed 3 bases and J shed 2 bases, with 10 bases lying between them.

This clonotype showed up just once. This may come from a read error, since a much larger clone is one base off. V usage is TRBV20-1 and J usage is TRBJ2-3; no definite D call. Germline CDR1 and CDR2: DFQATT and SNEGSKA (reference sequence). CDR3 length equals 11 residues. V lost 6 bases, J lost 1 base, and 5 bases lay in between. DNA for the CDR3: TGCAGTGCGTCCGGCACAGATACGCAGTATTTT. This encodes CSASGTDTQYF.

This clonotype was detected a few times. This chain joins TRBV28 and TRBJ2-5; 11 bases are a match to TRBD2. The junction had 13 bases not matched to a gene; V was cut back by 5 bases and J by 5 bases. This CDR3 is built from 17 residues. CDR1 is MDHEN and CDR2 is SYDVKM in the germline V gene. CDR3 nucleotide sequence: TGTGCCAGCAGTCCATGGATAGCGGGAGGGCCCTCGGAGACCCAGTACTTC. This gives the protein CASSPWIAGGPSETQYF. The entire variable domain, with the rest obtained from reference TRBV28 and TRBJ2-5, is as follows: DVKVTQSSRYLVKRTGEKVFLECVQDMDHENMFWYRQDPGLGLRLIYFSYDVKMKEKGDIPEGYSVSREKKERFSLILESASTNQTSMYLCASSPWIAGGPSETQYFGPGTRLLVL.

The chain employs TRBV12-3 or TRBV12-4 and TRBJ1-5; maybe TRBD1 (6 bases). The length of the CDR3 is 14 residues. V lost 7 bases and J 2 bases, leaving 12 bases between the germline ends. The CDR3 loop is CASTQGLGNQPQHF. The CDR3 region has the DNA TGTGCCAGCACCCAGGGGCTAGGCAATCAGCCCCAGCATTTT.

The chain carries TRBV6-4 and TRBJ2-1; 8 bases line up with TRBD2. The J segment lost 8 bases and the V segment lost 4 bases, leaving 16 bases of the junction unmatched. CDR3 length equals 17 residues. Germline values: CDR1 MRHNA, CDR2 SNTAGT. The CDR3: CASSVPIAGSGIDEQFF. As DNA, the CDR3 is TGTGCCAGCAGTGTACCAATAGCGGGGAGTGGGATCGATGAGCAGTTCTTC.

The genes are TRBV6-1 and TRBJ2-3, with D possibly matching TRBD2 (5 bases). CDR3 length: 15 residues. V lost 6 bases and J lost 0, with 13 bases in between. Germline V gene sequence: CDR1 MNHNS, CDR2 SASEGT. The CDR3, as DNA: TGTGCCAGCAGCCGGACTCCAAGAAGCACAGATACGCAGTATTTT. It encodes CASSRTPRSTDTQYF.

The genes are TRBV20-1 and TRBJ2-3; D gene ambiguous. The CDR3 covers 12 residues. CDR1 DFQATT and CDR2 SNEGSKA come from the germline V gene (reference sequence). Trimming left V 2 bases short and J 6 bases short, with 9 bases between. The CDR3 loop is CSARTEPDTQYF. As DNA, the CDR3 is TGCAGTGCTAGAACAGAGCCCGATACGCAGTATTTT.

The V and J genes are TRBV12-3 or TRBV12-4 and TRBJ1-5; tentatively, D is TRBD1 (5 bases). V was pared by 6 bases and J by 1 base, with 7 bases between. This CDR3 is 13 amino acids long. This CDR3 is CASSWTSNQPQHF. As DNA, the CDR3 is TGTGCCAGCAGCTGGACAAGCAATCAGCCCCAGCATTTT.

The gene calls are TRBV5-4 and TRBJ1-4, with TRBD1 as a possible D gene (5 bases). Trimming pared 0 bases from V and 4 bases from J, leaving 13 bases between. Germline V gene data show CDR1 as SGHNT and CDR2 as YYREEE (reference sequence). The CDR3 runs to 16 residues. The CDR3 spells CASSLGGSAVNEKLFF. The CDR3 bases are TGTGCCAGCAGCTTGGGGGGGTCGGCCGTTAATGAAAAACTGTTTTTT.

The table lists this clonotype with a few counts. The rearrangement uses TRBV20-1 and TRBJ2-1; 10 positions agree with TRBD2. After removal of 0 bases from V and 0 bases from J, the junction contained 8 bases not matched to a gene. Germline lookup yields CDR1 DFQATT and CDR2 SNEGSKA (reference sequence). The CDR3 contains 18 residues. The CDR3 bases are TGCAGTGCTAGAGACCTGAGGACTAGCGGTTTCTCCTACAATGAGCAGTTCTTC. Its protein is CSARDLRTSGFSYNEQFF.

The chain links TRBV6-5 to TRBJ1-1; D is perhaps TRBD1 (5 bases). The CDR3 covers 15 residues. The germline gives CDR1 MNHEY, CDR2 SVGAGI. Deletions cut 0 bases from V and 6 bases from J, with 14 bases between. The CDR3 loop is CASSYSGWQGAEAFF. DNA for the CDR3: TGTGCCAGCAGTTACTCGGGGTGGCAGGGAGCTGAAGCTTTCTTT.

This clonotype was seen a few times. This rearrangement joins TRBV28 to TRBJ2-5, with D possibly called TRBD1 or TRBD2 (5 bases each). Trimming shortened V by 6 bases and J by 4 bases, and 12 bases separated the two germline ends. The germline gives CDR1 MDHEN, CDR2 SYDVKM. The length of the CDR3 is 13 residues. The CDR3 nucleotides are TGTGCCAGCAGATCCTCTGGGGGAGAGACCCAGTACTTC. Protein: CASRSSGGETQYF.

The genes are TRBV7-3 and TRBJ2-1; 7 positions match TRBD1. The CDR3 covers 15 residues. The junction had 10 bases not matched to a gene; V was cut back by 5 bases and J by 6 bases. Germline V gene data show CDR1 as SGHTA and CDR2 as FQGTGA. The CDR3 loop reads CASSPGQTGSNEQFF. CDR3 nucleotide sequence: TGTGCCAGCAGCCCGGGACAGACCGGGTCCAATGAGCAGTTCTTC.

This clonotype was detected only a few times. J is TRBJ2-7 and V is TRBV20-1; 9 nucleotides line up with TRBD1. The CDR3 has 14 residues. Germline-derived CDR1 and CDR2 are DFQATT and SNEGSKA (reference sequence). J lost 6 bases, V lost 5 bases, and 11 bases had no gene match. Here the CDR3 DNA reads TGCAGTGCTGGAGGGGACAGGGTTTTCTCCGAGCAGTACTTC. It is translated as CSAGGDRVFSEQYF.

This chain connects TRBV5-1 to TRBJ2-2; D unclear. Germline V CDR1 and CDR2: SGHRS, YFSETQ. The CDR3 runs to 15 residues. V gave up 4 bases and J gave up 1 base, with 11 bases separating them. This CDR3 reads CASSPIPENTGELFF. CDR3 DNA: TGCGCCAGCAGCCCGATTCCCGAGAACACCGGGGAGCTGTTTTTT.

This clonotype was seen ten or more times. The chain couples TRBV29-1 to TRBJ2-1; TRBD2 aligns across 8 bases. The germline V gene encodes CDR1 SQVTM and CDR2 ANQGSEA. With 7 bases clipped from V and 0 bases from J, the junction kept 8 bases outside the gene matches. This CDR3 has 15 residues. The CDR3 sequence: CSGDPSGHSYNEQFF. The CDR3 nucleotides read TGCAGCGGAGACCCTAGCGGGCACTCCTACAATGAGCAGTTCTTC.

J is TRBJ2-1 and V is TRBV7-3; D might be TRBD1 or TRBD2, each matching 6 bases. Per the germline V gene, CDR1 is SGHTA and CDR2 is FQGTGA. Deletions cut 5 bases from V and 5 bases from J, with 16 bases between. This CDR3 region has 15 residues. The DNA of the CDR3 is TGTGCCAGCAGCCCCTTTCCGCGGGACAACAATGAGCAGTTCTTC. Translation: CASSPFPRDNNEQFF.

This clonotype was seen a handful of times. V and J are TRBV5-1 and TRBJ1-1, with D possibly matching TRBD1 (6 bases). CDR3 size: 13 residues. V lost 0 bases and J 7 bases, leaving 10 bases between the germline ends. Germline V lookup: CDR1 SGHRS, CDR2 YFSETQ. CDR3 residues: CASSLDWGLEAFF. The CDR3 region has the DNA TGCGCCAGCAGCTTGGACTGGGGGCTTGAAGCTTTCTTT. The full variable domain, completed using reference TRBV5-1 and TRBJ1-1, is KAGVTQTPRYLIKTRGQQVTLSCSPISGHRSVSWYQQTPGQGLQFLFEYFSETQRNKGNFPGRFSGRQFSNSRSEMNVSTLELGDSALYLCASSLDWGLEAFFGQGTRLTVV.

The V call is TRBV5-4, the J call TRBJ2-5; D is undetermined. Germline V gene lookup returns CDR1 SGHNT and CDR2 YYREEE (reference sequence). CDR3 length: 16 residues. The V and J ends lost 0 bases and 0 bases respectively, with 12 bases between them. CDR3: CASSLGAHQDQETQYF. The CDR3 DNA reads TGTGCCAGCAGCTTGGGCGCTCATCAGGACCAAGAGACCCAGTACTTC. The full variable domain, its missing parts supplied by reference TRBV5-4 and TRBJ2-5, is ETGVTQSPTHLIKTRGQQVTLRCSSQSGHNTVSWYQQALGQGPQFIFQYYREEENGRGNFPPRFSGLQFPNYSSELNVNALELDDSALYLCASSLGAHQDQETQYFGPGTRLLVL.

This clonotype was detected ten times or more. This CDR3 is CASSPRLAGARDTQYF. CDR3 coding DNA: TGCGCCAGCAGCCCCAGGTTAGCGGGAGCTCGGGATACGCAGTATTTT. The chain joins TRBV5-1 to TRBJ2-3, with TRBD2 matching over 9 bases. CDR1 and CDR2 (germline): SGHRS, YFSETQ. The CDR3 loop spans 16 amino acids. Trimming took 4 bases from V and 6 from J; bases not matched to a gene: 12.